The 16 T cell receptor beta chains below come from one sample, sequenced in a study of T cell responses to AZD1222 COVID-19 vaccine. The repertoire was sequenced with immunoSEQ multiplex PCR; TCRdb's copy has only in-frame clones and lacks some. The table records roughly 180,000 clones, over 80% of them present only once. The specimen comprised peripheral blood, sampled on day 0 of MenACWY control vaccination. All receptors derive from an adult in good health.

The chain carries TRBV30 and TRBJ1-4; 8 positions match TRBD1. V lost 0 bases to trimming and J lost 9 bases; unmatched junction nucleotides: 3. This CDR3 is 13 amino acids long. The V gene's germline CDR1 is GTSNPN and CDR2 SVGIG (reference sequence). The CDR3 DNA reads as TGTGCCTGGAGTGTACAGGGGGTGAAAAAACTGTTTTTT. Translating it yields CAWSVQGVKKLFF.

The rearrangement links TRBV29-1 to TRBJ1-1, with D unclear. CDR3 length: 11 amino acids. Per the germline V gene, CDR1 is SQVTM and CDR2 is ANQGSEA. V lost 4 bases, J lost 4 bases, and 7 bases lay in between. CDR3 DNA sequence: TGCAGCGTTGGAGGGCCCACTGAAGCTTTCTTT. This codes for CSVGGPTEAFF.

This sequence joins TRBV6-5 and TRBJ1-5, with TRBD1 identical over 10 bases. This CDR3 has 14 amino acids. Germline CDR1 MNHEY, CDR2 SVGAGI. Trimming removed 2 bases from V and 9 bases from J; junction bases left unmatched: 4. The CDR3: CASSYGQGDWPQHF. CDR3 in DNA: TGTGCCAGCAGTTACGGACAGGGGGATTGGCCCCAGCATTTT.

This rearrangement joins TRBV21-1 to TRBJ1-5; no DNA check was done on the table's D call, TRBD1. TRBV21-1 constitutes a pseudogene. This CDR3 has 17 residues. Here the CDR3 reads CASSSRDRGPHNQPQHF. The CDR3 DNA sequence: TGTGCCAGCAGCAGCCGGGACAGGGGGCCGCACAATCAGCCCCAGCATTTT.

V is TRBV29-1 and J is TRBJ2-2, with D perhaps matching TRBD1 (6 bases). Between the trimmed V and J ends, which lost 8 bases and 4 bases, there was a span of 14 bases. Germline V gene data show CDR1 as SQVTM and CDR2 as ANQGSEA. There are 13 residues in the CDR3. The chain's CDR3 is CSYRWGLTGELFF. CDR3 coding DNA: TGCAGCTACAGGTGGGGGCTCACCGGGGAGCTGTTTTTT.

The rearrangement joins TRBV19 to TRBJ2-6; D gene unclear. V lost 5 bases and J lost 0, with 2 bases in between. Per the germline V gene, CDR1 is LNHDA and CDR2 is SQIVND (reference sequence). The CDR3 has 13 amino acids. In nucleotides, the CDR3 is TGTGCCAGTAGTCGCTCTGGGGCCAACGTCCTGACTTTC. Its translation: CASSRSGANVLTF.

V is TRBV28 and J is TRBJ2-6; TRBD1 matches at 11 bases. CDR3 length: 18 residues. V shed 5 bases and J 2 bases; nucleotides not matched to a gene: 8. Germline CDR1 MDHEN, CDR2 SYDVKM. Here the CDR3 reads CASSLRDRGATGANVLTF. The CDR3 DNA reads TGTGCCAGCAGTCTCCGGGACAGGGGGGCAACTGGGGCCAACGTCCTGACTTTC.

In its sample, this clone was seen once. The rearrangement links TRBV6-2 or TRBV6-3 to TRBJ2-7, with 7 bases matching TRBD1. Germline V gene sequence: CDR1 MNHEY, CDR2 SVGEGT. The CDR3 is made up of 15 amino acids. The V and J ends lost 4 bases and 1 base, in that order; junction bases with no gene match: 7. CDR3 sequence reads: CASSFKGGRSYEQYF. In DNA form, the CDR3 reads TGTGCCAGCAGTTTCAAAGGGGGCAGATCCTACGAGCAGTACTTC.

The chain has TRBV5-4 and TRBJ2-1; TRBD1 or TRBD2 may be the D gene (5 bases each). This CDR3 comprises 15 residues. V shed 0 bases and J shed 5 bases, with 12 bases lying between them. Per the germline V gene, CDR1 is SGHNT and CDR2 is YYREEE (reference sequence). The CDR3 region has the DNA TGTGCCAGCAGCTTGGATTGGGGGTCCAACAATGAGCAGTTCTTC. Protein product: CASSLDWGSNNEQFF. Supplemented by reference TRBV5-4 and TRBJ2-1, the full variable domain reads ETGVTQSPTHLIKTRGQQVTLRCSSQSGHNTVSWYQQALGQGPQFIFQYYREEENGRGNFPPRFSGLQFPNYSSELNVNALELDDSALYLCASSLDWGSNNEQFFGPGTRLTVL.

The chain recombines TRBV5-4 with TRBJ2-7; possible D gene TRBD1, 6 bases. Germline V gene sequence: CDR1 SGHNT, CDR2 YYREEE (reference sequence). Trimming left V 4 bases short and J 0 bases short, with 11 bases between. The CDR3 runs 14 residues. Written as DNA, the CDR3 is TGTGCCAGCAGCACGACAGGAACCTCCTACGAGCAGTACTTC. Protein product: CASSTTGTSYEQYF.

The J gene is TRBJ1-3, the V gene TRBV7-2; the match to TRBD1 covers 8 bases. CDR1 and CDR2 (germline): SGHTA, FQGNSA. This CDR3 is built from 15 residues. The trim removed 5 bases at V and 9 bases at J, leaving 12 bases unmatched. The CDR3 DNA sequence: TGTGCCAGCAGCCCGCCGACAGGGGTCGGTATCACCATATATTTT. Amino acids: CASSPPTGVGITIYF.

The chain combines TRBV28 with TRBJ1-5; TRBD1 matches 8 bases. CDR1 and CDR2 from the germline V gene are MDHEN and SYDVKM. The J segment lost 4 bases and the V segment lost 8 bases, leaving 4 bases of the junction unmatched. This CDR3 spans 13 amino acids. This CDR3 is CASGWTGNQPQHF. CDR3 DNA: TGTGCCAGCGGTTGGACAGGGAATCAGCCCCAGCATTTT. Based on the CDR3 plus reference TRBV28 and TRBJ1-5, the full variable domain is DVKVTQSSRYLVKRTGEKVFLECVQDMDHENMFWYRQDPGLGLRLIYFSYDVKMKEKGDIPEGYSVSREKKERFSLILESASTNQTSMYLCASGWTGNQPQHFGDGTRLSIL.

The rearrangement joins TRBV7-2 to TRBJ2-1, with 7 bases lining up with TRBD2. V lost 3 bases, J lost 6 bases, and 2 bases stayed unmatched. CDR1 and CDR2 from the germline V gene are SGHTA and FQGNSA. The CDR3 contains 13 residues. The DNA of the CDR3 is TGTGCCAGCAGCTTTACGGGGGGCAATGAGCAGTTCTTC. Translation: CASSFTGGNEQFF.

The chain uses TRBV9 and TRBJ2-1; TRBD2 aligns across 9 bases. The CDR3 length is 20 residues. Germline CDR1 and CDR2: SGDLS and YYNGEE. Trimming cost V 1 base and J 0 bases; bases outside gene matches: 14. DNA for the CDR3: TGTGCCAGCAGCGTATCCGCAGCGGGGGGCCCGATTAGCTCCTACAATGAGCAGTTCTTC. Protein: CASSVSAAGGPISSYNEQFF.

The chain has TRBV6-2 or TRBV6-3 and TRBJ2-3; possible D gene TRBD1, 6 bases. The V end lost 5 bases, the J end lost 0 bases, and 12 bases lay between the germline ends. Per germline, CDR1 MNHEY and CDR2 SVGEGT. This CDR3 region has 15 residues. DNA of the CDR3: TGTGCCAGCAGTACCGGGACAACCAGCACAGATACGCAGTATTTT. This codes for CASSTGTTSTDTQYF.

The rearrangement uses TRBV5-8 and TRBJ1-1; D gene ambiguous. The CDR3 is made up of 15 amino acids. V was trimmed by 1 base and J by 0 bases, leaving 10 bases between them. The germline CDR1 and CDR2 sequences are SGHTS and YDEGEE. DNA for the CDR3: TGTGCCAGCAGCTTGATGATGGGGATGAACACTGAAGCTTTCTTT. Its translation: CASSLMMGMNTEAFF. Filled out from reference TRBV5-8 and TRBJ1-1, the complete variable domain reads EAGVTQSPTHLIKTRGQQATLRCSPISGHTSVYWYQQALGLGLQFLLWYDEGEERNRGNFPPRFSGRQFPNYSSELNVNALELEDSALYLCASSLMMGMNTEAFFGQGTRLTVV.